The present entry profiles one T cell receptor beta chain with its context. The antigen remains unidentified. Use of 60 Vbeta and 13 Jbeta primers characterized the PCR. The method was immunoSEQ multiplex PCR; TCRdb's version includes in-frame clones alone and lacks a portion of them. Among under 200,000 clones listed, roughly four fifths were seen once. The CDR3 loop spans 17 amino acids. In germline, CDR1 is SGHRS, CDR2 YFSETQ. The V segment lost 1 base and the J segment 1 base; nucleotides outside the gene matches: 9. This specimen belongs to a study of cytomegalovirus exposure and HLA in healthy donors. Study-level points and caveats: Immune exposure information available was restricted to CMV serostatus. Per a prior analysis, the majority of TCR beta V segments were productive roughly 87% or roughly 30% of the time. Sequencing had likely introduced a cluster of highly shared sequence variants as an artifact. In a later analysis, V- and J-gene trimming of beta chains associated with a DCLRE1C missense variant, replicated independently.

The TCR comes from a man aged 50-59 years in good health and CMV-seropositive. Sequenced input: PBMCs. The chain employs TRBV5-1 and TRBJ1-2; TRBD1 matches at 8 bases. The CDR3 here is CASSLFQGAAGNYGYTF. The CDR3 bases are TGCGCCAGCAGCTTGTTCCAGGGGGCGGCTGGTAACTATGGCTACACCTTC.